A single sample gave rise to the 2 T cell receptor beta chains below, sequenced in a study of post-analysis software for immune sequencing data. General study points: The five TRBV segments detected at higher frequency in patients than in controls included TRBV5-6, TRBV5-1 and TRBV20-1.

No antigen has been assigned to these receptors. Prepared libraries of TCR beta cDNA carried unique molecular identifiers. Each CDR3 protein is one row after TCRdb ran MiXCR on the PCR reads. The sample has roughly 620,000 distinct CDR3 sequences; about 40% are singletons. The sample taken for sequencing was blood. These receptors were obtained from a girl under 18 with multiple sclerosis.

This clonotype was recorded a few times. The chain carries TRBV4-1 and TRBJ2-4; possibly TRBD1 for D (6 bases). CDR1 is MGHRA, CDR2 YSYEKL, per germline. This CDR3 contains 16 residues. V gave up 2 bases and J gave up 0 bases, with 11 bases separating them. CDR3 in DNA: TGCGCCAGCAGCCAAAAGGACAGTATAGCCAAAAACATTCAGTACTTC. The encoded protein is CASSQKDSIAKNIQYF.

This clonotype was recorded a few times. This chain uses TRBV4-1 with TRBJ1-2; the D is unclear. This CDR3 spans 13 amino acids. CDR1 and CDR2 (germline): MGHRA, YSYEKL. Trimming shortened V by 1 base and J by 8 bases, and 11 bases separated the two germline ends. As DNA, the CDR3 is TGCGCCAGCAGCCAAGTCATCGTGGAGGGCTACACCTTC. This sequence encodes CASSQVIVEGYTF.